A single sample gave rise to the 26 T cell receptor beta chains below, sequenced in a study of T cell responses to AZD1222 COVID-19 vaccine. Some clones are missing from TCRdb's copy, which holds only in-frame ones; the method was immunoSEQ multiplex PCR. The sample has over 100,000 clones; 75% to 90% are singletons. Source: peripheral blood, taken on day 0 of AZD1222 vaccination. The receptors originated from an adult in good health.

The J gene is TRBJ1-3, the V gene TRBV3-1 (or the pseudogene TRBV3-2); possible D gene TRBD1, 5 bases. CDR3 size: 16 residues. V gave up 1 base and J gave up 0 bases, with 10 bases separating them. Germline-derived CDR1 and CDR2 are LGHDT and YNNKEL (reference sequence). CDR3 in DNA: TGTGCCAGCAGCCAAGGGCAGGGAGGCTCTGGAAACACCATATATTTT. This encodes CASSQGQGGSGNTIYF.

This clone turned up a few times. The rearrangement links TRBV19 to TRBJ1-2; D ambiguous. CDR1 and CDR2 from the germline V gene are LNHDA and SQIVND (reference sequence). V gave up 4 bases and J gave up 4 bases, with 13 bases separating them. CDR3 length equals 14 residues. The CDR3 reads CASSNHDYLYGYTF. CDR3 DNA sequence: TGTGCCAGTAGTAACCACGACTATCTCTATGGCTACACCTTC.

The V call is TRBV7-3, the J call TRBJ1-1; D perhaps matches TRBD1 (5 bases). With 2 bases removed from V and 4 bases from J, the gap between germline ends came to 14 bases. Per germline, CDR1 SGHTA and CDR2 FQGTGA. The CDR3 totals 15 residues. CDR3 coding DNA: TGTGCCAGCAGCTTACAGGGAGTGGTGGGCACTGAAGCTTTCTTT. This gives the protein CASSLQGVVGTEAFF.

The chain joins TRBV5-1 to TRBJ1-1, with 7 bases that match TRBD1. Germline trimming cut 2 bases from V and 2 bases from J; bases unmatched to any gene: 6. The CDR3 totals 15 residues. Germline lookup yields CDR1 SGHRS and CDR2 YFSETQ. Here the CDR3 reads CASSLGGAVNTEAFF. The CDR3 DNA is TGCGCCAGCAGCTTAGGGGGCGCGGTAAACACTGAAGCTTTCTTT.

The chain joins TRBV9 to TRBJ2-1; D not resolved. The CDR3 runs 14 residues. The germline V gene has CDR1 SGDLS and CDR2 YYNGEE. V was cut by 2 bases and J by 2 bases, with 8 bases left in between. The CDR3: CASSVGGTYNEQFF. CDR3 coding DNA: TGTGCCAGCAGCGTTGGTGGTACCTACAATGAGCAGTTCTTC.

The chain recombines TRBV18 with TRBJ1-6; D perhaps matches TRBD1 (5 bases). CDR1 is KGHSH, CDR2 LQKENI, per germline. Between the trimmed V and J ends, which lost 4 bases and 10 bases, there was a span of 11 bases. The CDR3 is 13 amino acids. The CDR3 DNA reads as TGTGCCAGCTCACAGGGGAGTGGGTCACCCCTCCACTTT. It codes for CASSQGSGSPLHF. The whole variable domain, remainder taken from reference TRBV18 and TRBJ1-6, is NAGVMQNPRHLVRRRGQEARLRCSPMKGHSHVYWYRQLPEEGLKFMVYLQKENIIDESGMPKERFSAEFPKEGPSILRIQQVVRGDSAAYFCASSQGSGSPLHFGNGTRLTVT.

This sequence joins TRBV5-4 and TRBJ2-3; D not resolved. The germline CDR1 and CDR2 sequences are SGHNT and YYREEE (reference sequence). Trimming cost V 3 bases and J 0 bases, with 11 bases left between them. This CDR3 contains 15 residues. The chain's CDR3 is CASSSGRASTDTQYF. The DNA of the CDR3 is TGTGCCAGCAGCTCCGGACGGGCGAGCACAGATACGCAGTATTTT.

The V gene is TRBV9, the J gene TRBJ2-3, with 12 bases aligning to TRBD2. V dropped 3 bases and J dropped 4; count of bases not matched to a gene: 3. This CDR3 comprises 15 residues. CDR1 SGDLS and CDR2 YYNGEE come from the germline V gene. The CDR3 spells CASSELAGGSDTQYF. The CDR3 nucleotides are TGTGCCAGCAGCGAACTAGCGGGGGGCTCAGATACGCAGTATTTT.

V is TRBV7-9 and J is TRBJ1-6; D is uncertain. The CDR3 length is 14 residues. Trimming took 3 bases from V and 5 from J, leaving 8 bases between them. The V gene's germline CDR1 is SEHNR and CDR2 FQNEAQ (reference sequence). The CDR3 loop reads CASSFVRDNSPLHF. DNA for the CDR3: TGTGCCAGCAGCTTCGTGCGGGATAATTCACCCCTCCACTTT.

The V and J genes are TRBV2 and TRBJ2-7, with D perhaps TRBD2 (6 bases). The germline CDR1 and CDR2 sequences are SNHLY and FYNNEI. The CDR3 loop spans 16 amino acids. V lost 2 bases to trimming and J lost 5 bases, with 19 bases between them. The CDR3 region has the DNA TGTGCCAGCAGTGAATTGGCAGCGGGCAAGTTTAACGAGCAGTACTTC. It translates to CASSELAAGKFNEQYF.

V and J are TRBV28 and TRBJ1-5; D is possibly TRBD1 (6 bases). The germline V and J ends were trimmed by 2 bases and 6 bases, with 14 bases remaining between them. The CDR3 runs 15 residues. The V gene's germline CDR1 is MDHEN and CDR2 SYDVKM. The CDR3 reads CASSLSRGLGQPQHF. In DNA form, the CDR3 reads TGTGCCAGCAGTTTAAGTAGGGGGTTGGGTCAGCCCCAGCATTTT.

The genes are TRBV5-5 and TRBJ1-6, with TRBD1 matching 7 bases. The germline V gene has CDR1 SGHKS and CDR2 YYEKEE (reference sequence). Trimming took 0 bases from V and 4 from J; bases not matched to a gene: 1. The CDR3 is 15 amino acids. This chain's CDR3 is CASSLVGQYNSPLHF. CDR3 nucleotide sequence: TGTGCCAGCAGCTTGGTGGGACAGTATAATTCACCCCTCCACTTT.

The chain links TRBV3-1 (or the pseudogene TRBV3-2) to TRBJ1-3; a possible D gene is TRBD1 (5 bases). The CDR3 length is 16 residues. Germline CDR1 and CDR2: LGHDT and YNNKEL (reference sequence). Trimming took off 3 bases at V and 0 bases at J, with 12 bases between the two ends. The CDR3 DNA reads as TGTGCCAGCAGCCATGCGGGGGTCCTCTCTGGAAACACCATATATTTT. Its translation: CASSHAGVLSGNTIYF.

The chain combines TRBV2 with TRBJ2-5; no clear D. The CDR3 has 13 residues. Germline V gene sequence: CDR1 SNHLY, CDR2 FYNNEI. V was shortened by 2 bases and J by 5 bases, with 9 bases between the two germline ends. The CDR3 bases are TGTGCCAGCAGTGAACGAAGGGCGGAGACCCAGTACTTC. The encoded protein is CASSERRAETQYF.

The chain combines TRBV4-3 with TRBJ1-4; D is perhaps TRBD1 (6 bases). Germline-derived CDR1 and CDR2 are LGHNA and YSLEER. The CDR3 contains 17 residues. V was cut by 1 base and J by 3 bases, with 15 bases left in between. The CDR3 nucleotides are TGCGCCAGCAGCCAAGGGGGGGCGATCGTTGCTAATGAAAAACTGTTTTTT. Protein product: CASSQGGAIVANEKLFF.

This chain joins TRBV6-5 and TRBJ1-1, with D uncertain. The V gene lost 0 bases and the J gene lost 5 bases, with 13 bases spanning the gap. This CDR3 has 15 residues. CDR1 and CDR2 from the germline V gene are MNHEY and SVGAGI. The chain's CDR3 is CASSYSAPLGTEAFF. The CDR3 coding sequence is TGTGCCAGCAGTTACTCTGCACCCCTAGGGACTGAAGCTTTCTTT.

The CDR3 DNA reads TGTGCCAGCAGTTTTATTGGGGGGAGATACGAGCAGTACTTC. It is translated as CASSFIGGRYEQYF. The chain has TRBV28 and TRBJ2-7; maybe TRBD2 (6 bases). The length of the CDR3 is 14 residues. The V gene lost 3 bases and the J gene lost 4 bases, with 13 bases spanning the gap. The germline V gene encodes CDR1 MDHEN and CDR2 SYDVKM.

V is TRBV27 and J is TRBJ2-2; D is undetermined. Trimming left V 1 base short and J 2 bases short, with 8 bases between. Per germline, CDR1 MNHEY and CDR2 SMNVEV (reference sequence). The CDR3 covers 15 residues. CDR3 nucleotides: TGTGCCAGCAGTTTATGGGCCAGCAACACCGGGGAGCTGTTTTTT. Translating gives CASSLWASNTGELFF.

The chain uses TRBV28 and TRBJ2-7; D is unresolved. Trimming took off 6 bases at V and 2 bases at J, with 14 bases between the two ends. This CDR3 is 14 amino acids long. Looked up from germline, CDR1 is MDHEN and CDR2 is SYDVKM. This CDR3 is CASSPGLGTYEQYF. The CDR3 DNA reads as TGTGCCAGCAGCCCCGGGCTGGGGACCTACGAGCAGTACTTC.

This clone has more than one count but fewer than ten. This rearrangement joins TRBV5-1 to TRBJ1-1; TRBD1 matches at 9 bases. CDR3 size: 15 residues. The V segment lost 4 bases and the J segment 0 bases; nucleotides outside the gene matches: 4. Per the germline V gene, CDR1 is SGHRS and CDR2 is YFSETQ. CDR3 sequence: CASSPGQGMNTEAFF. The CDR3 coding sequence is TGCGCCAGCAGCCCTGGACAGGGGATGAACACTGAAGCTTTCTTT.

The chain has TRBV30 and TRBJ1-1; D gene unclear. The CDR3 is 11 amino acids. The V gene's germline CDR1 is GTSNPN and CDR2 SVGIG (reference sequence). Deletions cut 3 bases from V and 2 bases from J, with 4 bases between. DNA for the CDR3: TGTGCCTGGAGGTACAACACTGAAGCTTTCTTT. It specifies CAWRYNTEAFF.

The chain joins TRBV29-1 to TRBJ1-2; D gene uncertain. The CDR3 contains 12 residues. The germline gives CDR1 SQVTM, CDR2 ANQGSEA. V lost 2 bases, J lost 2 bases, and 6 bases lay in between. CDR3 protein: CSVESRNYGYTF. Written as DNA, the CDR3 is TGCAGCGTTGAATCCAGAAACTATGGCTACACCTTC.

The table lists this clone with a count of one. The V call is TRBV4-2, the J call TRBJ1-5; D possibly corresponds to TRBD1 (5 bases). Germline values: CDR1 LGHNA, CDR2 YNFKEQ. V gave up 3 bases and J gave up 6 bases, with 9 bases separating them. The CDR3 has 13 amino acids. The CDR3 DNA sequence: TGTGCCAGCAGCCAGGGGGAGAGTCAGCCCCAGCATTTT. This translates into CASSQGESQPQHF.

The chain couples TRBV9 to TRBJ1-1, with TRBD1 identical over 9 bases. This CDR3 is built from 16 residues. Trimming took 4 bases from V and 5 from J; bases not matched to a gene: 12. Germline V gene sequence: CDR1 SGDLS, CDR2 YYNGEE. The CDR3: CASSPHQGTGRTEAFF. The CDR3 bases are TGTGCCAGCAGCCCCCACCAGGGGACAGGGCGGACTGAAGCTTTCTTT.

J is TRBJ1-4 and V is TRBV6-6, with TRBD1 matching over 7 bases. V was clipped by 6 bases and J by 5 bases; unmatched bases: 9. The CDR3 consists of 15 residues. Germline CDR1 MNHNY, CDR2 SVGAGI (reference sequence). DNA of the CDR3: TGTGCCAGCAGCCAACCTCAGGGGGGAAATGAAAAACTGTTTTTT. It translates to CASSQPQGGNEKLFF.

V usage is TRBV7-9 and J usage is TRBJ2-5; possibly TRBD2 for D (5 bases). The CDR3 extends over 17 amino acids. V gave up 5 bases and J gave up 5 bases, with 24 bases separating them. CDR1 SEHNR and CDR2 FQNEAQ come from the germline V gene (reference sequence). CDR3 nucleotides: TGTGCCAGCAGCCCGAGGCAACCGGGTGGATCGGGGGAGACCCAGTACTTC. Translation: CASSPRQPGGSGETQYF.